Shown below are 26 T cell receptor beta chains from a single sample sequenced in a study of radiotherapy plus CTLA-4 blockade in lung cancer. Some clones are missing from TCRdb's copy, which holds only in-frame ones; the method was immunoSEQ multiplex PCR. The sample has some 100,000 clones, around 86% seen once. Sequenced here: peripheral blood, sampled from a patient treated with radiotherapy plus ipilimumab. The origin of the receptors is a human donor with non-small cell lung cancer that progressed on radiotherapy plus ipilimumab.

Comments on this clone: A read error may account for a junction end that differs from germline. V usage is TRBV5-1 and J usage is TRBJ1-2, with TRBD1 identical over 7 bases. CDR1 SGHRS and CDR2 YFSETQ come from the germline V gene. The CDR3 has 14 amino acids. The CDR3 sequence is CASRLGQSNYGYTF. DNA of the CDR3: TGCGCCAGCAGATTGGGACAGTCTAACTATGGCTACACCTTC.

The genes are TRBV15 and TRBJ2-7; weak D call: TRBD2 (6 bases). Germline loops: CDR1 LNHNV, CDR2 YYDKDF (reference sequence). V was clipped by 8 bases and J by 0 bases, with 8 bases between them. The CDR3 runs 12 residues. The CDR3 sequence: CATRGSSYEQYF. As DNA, the CDR3 is TGTGCCACCCGGGGGAGCTCCTACGAGCAGTACTTC. The whole variable domain, remainder taken from reference TRBV15 and TRBJ2-7, is DAMVIQNPRYQVTQFGKPVTLSCSQTLNHNVMYWYQQKSSQAPKLLFHYYDKDFNNEADTPDNFQSRRPNTSFCFLDIRSPGLGDTAMYLCATRGSSYEQYFGPGTRLTVT.

The V gene is TRBV18, the J gene TRBJ1-5, with TRBD1 identical over 8 bases. CDR3 length: 16 residues. After removal of 3 bases from V and 0 bases from J, the junction contained 4 bases not matched to a gene. Germline loops: CDR1 KGHSH, CDR2 LQKENI. The CDR3 protein is CASSPATGASNQPQHF. CDR3 coding DNA: TGTGCCAGCTCACCGGCGACAGGGGCTAGCAATCAGCCCCAGCATTTT. Using reference TRBV18 and TRBJ1-5 for the parts outside the CDR3, the full variable domain is NAGVMQNPRHLVRRRGQEARLRCSPMKGHSHVYWYRQLPEEGLKFMVYLQKENIIDESGMPKERFSAEFPKEGPSILRIQQVVRGDSAAYFCASSPATGASNQPQHFGDGTRLSIL.

The rearrangement joins TRBV27 to TRBJ1-2, with 7 bases aligning to TRBD1. Looked up from germline, CDR1 is MNHEY and CDR2 is SMNVEV (reference sequence). CDR3 length equals 13 residues. V was clipped by 3 bases and J by 6 bases; unmatched bases: 4. This CDR3 reads CASSFTTGNGYTF. In DNA, the CDR3 is TGTGCCAGCAGTTTTACGACAGGGAATGGCTACACCTTC.

There are a few counts of this clone. V usage is TRBV5-6 and J usage is TRBJ2-5, with no clear D. With 3 bases removed from V and 2 bases from J, the gap between germline ends came to 14 bases. From germline, CDR1 is SGHDT and CDR2 YYEEEE. The CDR3 consists of 15 residues. CDR3: CASSSFWSTQETQYF. The CDR3 nucleotides read TGTGCCAGCAGCTCTTTCTGGTCCACTCAAGAGACCCAGTACTTC.

V gene TRBV5-4 combines with J gene TRBJ1-2; 8 nucleotides line up with TRBD1. Germline V gene data show CDR1 as SGHNT and CDR2 as YYREEE (reference sequence). V lost 1 base and J lost 4; bases outside the gene matches: 3. The CDR3 is 14 residues long. CDR3 amino acids: CASSLPRGPYGYTF. The CDR3 region has the DNA TGTGCCAGCAGCTTGCCCAGGGGGCCCTATGGCTACACCTTC.

V and J are TRBV7-2 and TRBJ1-2, with a weak D call TRBD1 (6 bases). Germline V gene sequence: CDR1 SGHTA, CDR2 FQGNSA. The CDR3 is made up of 14 amino acids. The germline V and J ends were trimmed by 4 bases and 2 bases, with 11 bases remaining between them. The CDR3 sequence: CASSYREPNYGYTF. DNA for the CDR3: TGTGCCAGCAGCTACAGGGAACCCAACTATGGCTACACCTTC.

For the CDR3, the DNA is TGTGCCAGCAGCCCGAGGGGTCAGTTAGGTTCTGGAAACACCATATATTTT. Its protein product is CASSPRGQLGSGNTIYF. The chain has TRBV7-2 and TRBJ1-3; tentatively, D is TRBD1 (5 bases). The V gene lost 5 bases and the J gene lost 1 base, with 18 bases spanning the gap. The germline V gene has CDR1 SGHTA and CDR2 FQGNSA. This CDR3 has 17 residues.

This rearrangement joins TRBV2 to TRBJ2-7; D call uncertain. The germline V gene has CDR1 SNHLY and CDR2 FYNNEI. CDR3 length equals 14 residues. V shed 4 bases and J shed 7 bases, with 17 bases lying between them. Here the CDR3 reads CASSAGPFLGEQYF. CDR3 coding DNA: TGTGCCAGCAGTGCCGGGCCATTCCTCGGGGAGCAGTACTTC.

The chain is built from TRBV2 and TRBJ2-2; D is perhaps TRBD1 (7 bases). Germline assignment: CDR1 SNHLY and CDR2 FYNNEI. The CDR3 length is 15 residues. The germline V and J ends were trimmed by 2 bases and 7 bases, with 14 bases remaining between them. The CDR3 DNA reads as TGTGCCAGCAGTGAACAGGGGGGTATGGGCGGGGAGCTGTTTTTT. Its translation is CASSEQGGMGGELFF.

This clone has more than one count but fewer than ten. For the CDR3, the DNA is TGTGCCAGCAGCTCCATGGGCTTGGGTGATACGCAGTATTTT. Protein: CASSSMGLGDTQYF. The J gene is TRBJ2-3, the V gene TRBV7-2; no definite D call. This CDR3 has 14 amino acids. Germline V gene lookup returns CDR1 SGHTA and CDR2 FQGNSA. Trimming shortened V by 4 bases and J by 6 bases, and 14 bases separated the two germline ends. Full variable domain (outside the CDR3, taken from reference TRBV7-2 and TRBJ2-3): GAGVSQSPSNKVTEKGKDVELRCDPISGHTALYWYRQSLGQGLEFLIYFQGNSAPDKSGLPSDRFSAERTGGSVSTLTIQRTQQEDSAVYLCASSSMGLGDTQYFGPGTRLTVL.

This chain joins TRBV5-1 and TRBJ1-2; TRBD1 matches 7 bases. V shed 3 bases and J 10 bases; nucleotides not matched to a gene: 9. CDR1 SGHRS and CDR2 YFSETQ come from the germline V gene. The CDR3 has 13 residues. The DNA of the CDR3 is TGCGCCAGCAGCTCAAGGGACAGACCAATCTACACCTTC. Protein product: CASSSRDRPIYTF.

The V gene is TRBV19, the J gene TRBJ1-4, with 9 bases lining up with TRBD1. This CDR3 is 14 amino acids long. Germline lookup yields CDR1 LNHDA and CDR2 SQIVND (reference sequence). V lost 7 bases and J lost 5; bases outside the gene matches: 5. The CDR3 here is CASTTGGANEKLFF. CDR3 bases: TGTGCCAGTACCACAGGGGGCGCAAATGAAAAACTGTTTTTT.

The chain has TRBV7-3 and TRBJ2-3; TRBD2 matches 8 bases. The germline V gene encodes CDR1 SGHTA and CDR2 FQGTGA. V lost 4 bases to trimming and J lost 5 bases; unmatched junction nucleotides: 5. This CDR3 contains 14 residues. Here the CDR3 DNA reads TGTGCCAGCAGCTCCCGGGGGGGAGGAGATACGCAGTATTTT. Translated, it gives CASSSRGGGDTQYF.

On this clone itself: Other DNA sequences in this sample translate to the same CDR3. V is TRBV28 and J is TRBJ1-2; 7 nucleotides match TRBD1. This CDR3 is 14 amino acids long. The ends lost 6 bases at V and 0 bases at J; junction bases unmatched: 4. CDR1 is MDHEN, CDR2 SYDVKM, per germline. The CDR3 coding sequence is TGTGCCAGCAGCCCCGACAGGGCTAACTATGGCTACACCTTC. Its translation: CASSPDRANYGYTF.

The rearrangement joins TRBV27 to TRBJ2-1; 8 bases are a match to TRBD2. CDR3 size: 14 residues. V shed 3 bases and J 6 bases; nucleotides not matched to a gene: 4. Germline-derived CDR1 and CDR2 are MNHEY and SMNVEV (reference sequence). The CDR3 sequence is CASSLLAGFNEQFF. For the CDR3, the DNA is TGTGCCAGCAGTTTGTTAGCGGGGTTCAATGAGCAGTTCTTC.

CDR3 sequence: CASSVAAAKNIQYF. The CDR3 DNA reads as TGTGCCAGCAGCGTAGCTGCAGCCAAAAACATTCAGTACTTC. The V gene is TRBV9, the J gene TRBJ2-4; no clear D. Germline CDR1 reads SGDLS; CDR2 reads YYNGEE. The CDR3 sequence is 14 residues long. Trimming pared 0 bases from V and 0 bases from J, leaving 4 bases between.

This rearrangement joins TRBV7-2 to TRBJ2-3; D perhaps matches TRBD1 (6 bases). The CDR3 is made up of 15 amino acids. Germline-derived CDR1 and CDR2 are SGHTA and FQGNSA. Trimming pared 3 bases from V and 2 bases from J, leaving 12 bases between. CDR3 DNA sequence: TGTGCCAGCAGCTTCCCCCCGGGACACACAGATACGCAGTATTTT. This codes for CASSFPPGHTDTQYF.

CDR3 in amino acids: CASSPGQVSYEQYF. CDR3 bases: TGTGCCAGCAGTCCGGGACAGGTGTCCTACGAGCAGTACTTC. The rearrangement joins TRBV28 to TRBJ2-7, with 8 bases fitting TRBD1. CDR3 length equals 14 residues. Trimming took 5 bases from V and 1 from J; bases not matched to a gene: 4. Germline V gene data show CDR1 as MDHEN and CDR2 as SYDVKM.

This sequence joins TRBV5-4 and TRBJ2-2, with D hard to call. The CDR3 totals 16 residues. V gave up 4 bases and J gave up 3 bases, with 16 bases separating them. Per germline, CDR1 SGHNT and CDR2 YYREEE (reference sequence). In DNA form, the CDR3 reads TGTGCCAGCAGCCCGTTGAAGGGCCGGGACACCGGGGAGCTGTTTTTT. Its protein product is CASSPLKGRDTGELFF.

The V gene is TRBV5-1, the J gene TRBJ1-5; D not certain. CDR1 and CDR2 (germline): SGHRS, YFSETQ. The CDR3 is made up of 14 amino acids. Trimming took 0 bases from V and 4 from J, leaving 8 bases between them. CDR3 DNA: TGCGCCAGCAGCTTGGAAGGGTCGAATCAGCCCCAGCATTTT. Protein: CASSLEGSNQPQHF.

This chain links TRBV2 with TRBJ2-1; a weak D match, TRBD1 (6 bases). The CDR3 extends over 15 amino acids. Per germline, CDR1 SNHLY and CDR2 FYNNEI. V dropped 7 bases and J dropped 2 bases, with 15 bases sitting between them. For the CDR3, the DNA is TGTGCCAGCATGTTACAGGGAGCTACCTACAATGAGCAGTTCTTC. It yields the protein CASMLQGATYNEQFF.

The chain joins TRBV11-2 to TRBJ1-4; TRBD1 matches at 7 bases. The CDR3 spans 16 residues. The junction had 10 bases not matched to a gene; V was cut back by 1 base and J by 8 bases. The germline V gene has CDR1 SGHAT and CDR2 FQNNGV. The CDR3 reads CASSLASQGTGEKLFF. The CDR3 bases are TGTGCCAGCAGCTTAGCCTCACAGGGGACTGGGGAAAAACTGTTTTTT.

CDR3 amino acids: CASSLQGFSYGYTF. The CDR3 DNA sequence: TGTGCCAGCAGCCTACAGGGCTTTAGCTATGGCTACACCTTC. The chain couples TRBV6-5 to TRBJ1-2; D might be TRBD1 (6 bases). Looked up from germline, CDR1 is MNHEY and CDR2 is SVGAGI. This CDR3 has 14 amino acids. V was pared by 6 bases and J by 4 bases, with 15 bases between.

CDR3 nucleotides: TGTGCCAGCAGCCTGGGGGGGTGGACTGAAGCTTTCTTT. Translating gives CASSLGGWTEAFF. The chain recombines TRBV28 with TRBJ1-1, with D possibly being TRBD1 (5 bases). The V end was cut by 6 bases, the J end by 5 bases, with 13 bases between. The CDR3 is 13 amino acids. Germline V lookup: CDR1 MDHEN, CDR2 SYDVKM. The full variable domain, in which reference TRBV28 and TRBJ1-1 provide the parts outside the CDR3, is DVKVTQSSRYLVKRTGEKVFLECVQDMDHENMFWYRQDPGLGLRLIYFSYDVKMKEKGDIPEGYSVSREKKERFSLILESASTNQTSMYLCASSLGGWTEAFFGQGTRLTVV.

The chain recombines TRBV19 with TRBJ2-5, with D unclear. The V gene lost 5 bases and the J gene lost 4 bases, with 14 bases spanning the gap. The CDR3 is made up of 14 amino acids. The germline CDR1 and CDR2 sequences are LNHDA and SQIVND (reference sequence). CDR3 region: CASSPGRWGETQYF. The DNA of the CDR3 is TGTGCCAGTAGTCCAGGACGGTGGGGAGAGACCCAGTACTTC.